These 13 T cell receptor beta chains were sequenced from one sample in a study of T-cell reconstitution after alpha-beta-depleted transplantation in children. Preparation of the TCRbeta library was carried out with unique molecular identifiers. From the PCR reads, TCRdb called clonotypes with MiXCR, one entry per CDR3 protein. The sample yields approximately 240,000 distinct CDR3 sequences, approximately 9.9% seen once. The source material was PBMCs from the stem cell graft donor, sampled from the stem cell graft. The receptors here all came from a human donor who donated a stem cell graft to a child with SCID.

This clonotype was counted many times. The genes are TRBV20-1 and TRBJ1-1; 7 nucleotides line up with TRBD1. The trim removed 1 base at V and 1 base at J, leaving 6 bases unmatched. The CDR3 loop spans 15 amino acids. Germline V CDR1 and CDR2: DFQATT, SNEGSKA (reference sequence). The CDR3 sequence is CSARAGQAWNTEAFF. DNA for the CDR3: TGCAGTGCTAGAGCCGGACAGGCCTGGAACACTGAAGCTTTCTTT.

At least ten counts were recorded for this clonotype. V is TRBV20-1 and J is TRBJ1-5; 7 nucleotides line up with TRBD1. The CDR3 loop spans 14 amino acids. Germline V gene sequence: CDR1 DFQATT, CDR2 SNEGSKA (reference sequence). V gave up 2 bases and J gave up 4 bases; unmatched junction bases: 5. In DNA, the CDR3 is TGCAGTGCTAGAACTAGACAGGGAAATCAGCCCCAGCATTTT. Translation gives CSARTRQGNQPQHF.

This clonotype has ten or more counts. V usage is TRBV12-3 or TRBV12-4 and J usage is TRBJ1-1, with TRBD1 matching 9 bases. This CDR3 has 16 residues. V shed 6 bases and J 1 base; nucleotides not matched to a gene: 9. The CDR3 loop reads CASSLGQGLTNTEAFF. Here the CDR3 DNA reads TGTGCCAGCAGCCTCGGACAGGGGCTGACGAACACTGAAGCTTTCTTT.

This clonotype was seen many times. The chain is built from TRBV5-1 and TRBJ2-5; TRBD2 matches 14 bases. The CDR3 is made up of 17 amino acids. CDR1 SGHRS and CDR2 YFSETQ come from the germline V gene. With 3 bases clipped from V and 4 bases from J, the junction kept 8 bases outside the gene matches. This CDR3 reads CASSSGLAGGSGETQYF. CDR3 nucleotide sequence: TGCGCCAGCAGCTCAGGACTAGCGGGGGGATCAGGAGAGACCCAGTACTTC.

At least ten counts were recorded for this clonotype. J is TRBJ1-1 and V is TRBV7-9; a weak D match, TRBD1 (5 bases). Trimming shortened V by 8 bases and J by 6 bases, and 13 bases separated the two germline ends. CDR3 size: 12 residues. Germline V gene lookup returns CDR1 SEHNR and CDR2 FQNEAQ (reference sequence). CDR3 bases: TGTGCCAGCGGCCCAGGGTCCCCTGAAGCTTTCTTT. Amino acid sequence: CASGPGSPEAFF. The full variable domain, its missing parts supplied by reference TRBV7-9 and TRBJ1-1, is DTGVSQNPRHKITKRGQNVTFRCDPISEHNRLYWYRQTLGQGPEFLTYFQNEAQLEKSRLLSDRFSAERPKGSFSTLEIQRTEQGDSAMYLCASGPGSPEAFFGQGTRLTVV.

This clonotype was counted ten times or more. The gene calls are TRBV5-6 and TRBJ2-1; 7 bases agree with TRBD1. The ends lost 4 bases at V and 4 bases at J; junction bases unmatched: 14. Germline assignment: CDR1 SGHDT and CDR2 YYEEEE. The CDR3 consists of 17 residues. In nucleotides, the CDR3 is TGTGCCAGCAGCCAAGAGGGGGCTAAGCCTTTATACAATGAGCAGTTCTTC. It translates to CASSQEGAKPLYNEQFF.

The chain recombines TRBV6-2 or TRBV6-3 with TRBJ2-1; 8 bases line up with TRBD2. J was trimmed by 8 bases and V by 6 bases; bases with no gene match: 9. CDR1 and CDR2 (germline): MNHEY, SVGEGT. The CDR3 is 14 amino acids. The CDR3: CASRDRTSFDEQFF. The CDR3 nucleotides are TGTGCCAGCAGGGATCGGACTAGCTTCGATGAGCAGTTCTTC.

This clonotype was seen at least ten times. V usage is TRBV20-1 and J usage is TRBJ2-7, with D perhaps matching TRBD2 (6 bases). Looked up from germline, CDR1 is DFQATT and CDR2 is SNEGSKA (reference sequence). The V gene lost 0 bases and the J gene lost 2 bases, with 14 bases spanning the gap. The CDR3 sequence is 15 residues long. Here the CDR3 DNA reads TGCAGTGCTAGAGATCCCCCAGGGACTGCCTACGAGCAGTACTTC. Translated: CSARDPPGTAYEQYF.

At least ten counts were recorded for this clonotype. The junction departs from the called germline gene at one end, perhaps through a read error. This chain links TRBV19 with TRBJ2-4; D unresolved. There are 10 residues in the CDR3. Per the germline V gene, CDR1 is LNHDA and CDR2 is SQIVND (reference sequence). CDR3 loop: CASITTGPDF. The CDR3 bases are TGTGCCAGTATTACGACTGGGCCTGACTTC.

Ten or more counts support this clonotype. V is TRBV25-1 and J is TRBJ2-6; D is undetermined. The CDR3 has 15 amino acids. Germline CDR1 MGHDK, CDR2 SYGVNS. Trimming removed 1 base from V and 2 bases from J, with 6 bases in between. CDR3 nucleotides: TGTGCCAGCAGTGAATCCGTACCTGGGGCCAACGTCCTGACTTTC. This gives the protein CASSESVPGANVLTF.

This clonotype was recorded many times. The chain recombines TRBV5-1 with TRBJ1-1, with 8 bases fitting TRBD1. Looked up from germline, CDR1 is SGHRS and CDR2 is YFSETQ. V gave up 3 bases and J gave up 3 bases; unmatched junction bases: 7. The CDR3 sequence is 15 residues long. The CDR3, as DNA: TGCGCCAGCAGCTCAACCGCAGGGGGCTACACTGAAGCTTTCTTT. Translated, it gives CASSSTAGGYTEAFF.

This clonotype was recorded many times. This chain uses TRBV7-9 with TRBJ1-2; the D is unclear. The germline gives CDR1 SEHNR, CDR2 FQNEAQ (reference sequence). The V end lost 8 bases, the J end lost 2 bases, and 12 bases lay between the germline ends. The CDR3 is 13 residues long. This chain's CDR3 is CASSQEENYGYTF. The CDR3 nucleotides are TGTGCCAGCTCCCAGGAGGAAAACTATGGCTACACCTTC.

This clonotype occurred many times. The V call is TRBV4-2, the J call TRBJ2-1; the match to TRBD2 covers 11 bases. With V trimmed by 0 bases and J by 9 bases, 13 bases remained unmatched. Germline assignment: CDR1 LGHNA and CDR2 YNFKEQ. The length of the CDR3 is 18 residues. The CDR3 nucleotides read TGTGCCAGCAGCCAAGAGGTGGTAGCGGGGGGGAAAGACCTTGAGCAGTTCTTC. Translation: CASSQEVVAGGKDLEQFF.